Each of the 7 T cell receptor beta chains below was sequenced from the same sample in a study of blood T cell repertoires in COVID-19. Method: immunoSEQ multiplex PCR; TCRdb's copy keeps in-frame clones and lacks some. Seen here are over 200,000 clones, around 80% observed once, and the top ten hold 8.2%. The sample comprised peripheral blood. Receptor source: a woman aged 45-60 years with acute or convalescent COVID-19.

The chain uses TRBV3-1 (or the pseudogene TRBV3-2) and TRBJ1-1, with TRBD1 identical over 7 bases. CDR3 size: 12 residues. V shed 3 bases, J shed 11 bases, and the junction held 6 bases outside the gene matches. Germline-derived CDR1 and CDR2 are LGHDT and YNNKEL (reference sequence). CDR3 DNA sequence: TGTGCCAGCAGCCACGACAGGGTGGGGGCTTTCTTT. Residues: CASSHDRVGAFF.

This chain connects TRBV3-1 (or the pseudogene TRBV3-2) to TRBJ1-5, with unresolved D. Trimming removed 1 base from V and 5 bases from J, with 6 bases in between. The CDR3 runs to 13 residues. Germline lookup yields CDR1 LGHDT and CDR2 YNNKEL (reference sequence). Here the CDR3 reads CASSQGRDQPQHF. The CDR3 coding sequence is TGTGCCAGCAGCCAAGGGCGGGATCAGCCCCAGCATTTT.

The chain has TRBV11-2 and TRBJ2-3; D perhaps matches TRBD2 (5 bases). The CDR3 sequence is 15 residues long. Trimming removed 2 bases at V and 0 bases at J, with 9 bases between. Germline V gene data show CDR1 as SGHAT and CDR2 as FQNNGV. In DNA, the CDR3 is TGTGCCAGCAGCTTAAGGAGGCTTAGCACAGATACGCAGTATTTT. Amino acids: CASSLRRLSTDTQYF.

The sample holds one count of this clone. This chain links TRBV2 with TRBJ1-2; TRBD1 is a possible D gene (5 bases). The CDR3 sequence is 12 residues long. Trimming left V 7 bases short and J 3 bases short, with 9 bases between. The germline V gene encodes CDR1 SNHLY and CDR2 FYNNEI. Here the CDR3 reads CASTGRDYGYTF. In nucleotides, the CDR3 is TGTGCCAGCACAGGGCGCGACTATGGCTACACCTTC.

A single count supports this clone. This rearrangement joins TRBV7-9 to TRBJ1-1; TRBD1 aligns across 9 bases. This CDR3 spans 15 amino acids. From germline, CDR1 is SEHNR and CDR2 FQNEAQ (reference sequence). J was trimmed by 4 bases and V by 5 bases; bases with no gene match: 8. In DNA form, the CDR3 reads TGTGCCAGCAGCCCTGACAGGGGGGGTGGCACTGAAGCTTTCTTT. As protein: CASSPDRGGGTEAFF. Based on the CDR3 plus reference TRBV7-9 and TRBJ1-1, the full variable domain is DTGVSQNPRHKITKRGQNVTFRCDPISEHNRLYWYRQTLGQGPEFLTYFQNEAQLEKSRLLSDRFSAERPKGSFSTLEIQRTEQGDSAMYLCASSPDRGGGTEAFFGQGTRLTVV.

The rearrangement links TRBV28 to TRBJ2-7, with D possibly being TRBD1 (5 bases). The V end was cut by 2 bases, the J end by 3 bases, with 11 bases between. The CDR3 is 14 residues long. Per the germline V gene, CDR1 is MDHEN and CDR2 is SYDVKM. This chain's CDR3 is CASSLEDRFYEQYF. In DNA, the CDR3 is TGTGCCAGCAGTTTAGAAGACAGATTCTACGAGCAGTACTTC. The entire variable domain, with the rest obtained from reference TRBV28 and TRBJ2-7, is as follows: DVKVTQSSRYLVKRTGEKVFLECVQDMDHENMFWYRQDPGLGLRLIYFSYDVKMKEKGDIPEGYSVSREKKERFSLILESASTNQTSMYLCASSLEDRFYEQYFGPGTRLTVT.

The chain has TRBV19 and TRBJ1-5, with D perhaps TRBD1 (5 bases). Germline CDR1 is LNHDA and CDR2 is SQIVND (reference sequence). V lost 5 bases and J 5 bases, leaving 19 bases between the germline ends. The CDR3 spans 16 residues. CDR3: CASSPRNRREDQPQHF. CDR3 sequence (DNA): TGTGCCAGTAGTCCGAGAAACAGGAGGGAGGATCAGCCCCAGCATTTT.